This entry describes one TCR beta chain. Antigen unknown. It was with 60 Vbeta and 13 Jbeta primers that the PCR ran. The protocol was immunoSEQ multiplex PCR, while the TCRdb copy is restricted to in-frame clones and leaves out a portion. Here the sample spans roughly 110,000 clones, more than 70% being singletons. This sample is drawn from a study of cytomegalovirus exposure and HLA in healthy donors. Study-wide results and caveats: From TCR beta sequences, most subjects' HLA-A and HLA-B alleles were reportedly predicted accurately.

This receptor was taken from a man aged 40-49 years in good health and CMV-seronegative. What was sequenced was PBMCs.

The CDR3 reads CASSYPGGGRAYEQYF. In DNA, the CDR3 is TGTGCCAGCAGTTACCCCGGGGGGGGGCGCGCCTACGAGCAGTACTTC. This chain connects TRBV6-6 to TRBJ2-7; 8 bases fit TRBD2. Germline CDR1 MNHNY, CDR2 SVGAGI (reference sequence). CDR3 length: 16 amino acids. V was clipped by 2 bases and J by 2 bases; unmatched bases: 8.